This T cell receptor (beta chain) comes out of a study of CD8 T cells in Susac syndrome (dated by TCRdb to between 2018 and 2020). With respect to the entire study: The study used repertoire sequencing to test whether antigen drove CD8+ T cell activation and differentiation in Susac syndrome. CD8+ T cell repertoire clonality was compared between eleven to twelve healthy donors, some 14 Susac syndrome patients and fewer than 19 multiple sclerosis patients. Results and caveats for the whole study, not just this receptor: The TCR sequencing and HLA analysis was acknowledged to have included a relatively small number of individuals.

On this clonotype itself: There is no known antigen for this receptor. Base qualities are missing; no much larger clone stands one base away.

Peripheral blood CD8+ and CD4+ T cells from healthy donors, Susac syndrome patients and multiple sclerosis patients were profiled using high-throughput TCR beta sequencing. The healthy donors served as controls matched for age and sex. Bulk CD8+ and CD4+ T cells were purified magnetically by negative isolation, whereas CD8+ TEMRA cells were enriched by FACS. Blood was collected in EDTA tubes and processed within 24 hours, with PBMCs isolated through density gradient centrifugation. PBMCs destined for TCR sequencing were cryopreserved in liquid nitrogen and later thawed in a 37 °C water bath. Purity of sorted or isolated CD4+, CD8+ and CD8+ TEMRA cells was at least 90%. RNA was extracted with the RNeasy kit and roughly 0.45 to 1 ug was reverse transcribed using random hexamers. The immunoSEQ multiplex PCR assay, which covers 54 Vbeta and 13 Jbeta segments, was used to amplify TCR beta CDR3 regions. To correct PCR amplification bias, a synthetic template baseline was used for both primer optimization and computational correction. Turning to the authors' computational methods: Reads were assigned to V, D and J genes according to IMGT and analyzed in immunoSEQ Analyzer, with only productive sequences retained. To calculate clonality, Shannon entropy was normalized by log2 of the number of productive unique sequences and then subtracted from one. Public and private clones were assessed among the 100 most prevalent clones of each patient and control. A clone was defined as Susac-specific if it was absent from the healthy and MS cohorts, from some 1,100 published viral clones and from other ImmuneACCESS disease sequences. TCRdb cleaned the public reads at Q25 with fastp, built clones with MiXCR and kept in-frame beta chains. Every distinct CDR3 protein forms one entry, paired with its most common genes and DNA. The V and J calls and clone size are TCRdb's, not the authors'. For this sample the table gives more than 40,000 distinct CDR3 sequences, of which 93% were detected only once. Approximately 0.53% of the sample lies in the top ten.

The CDR3 sequence holds 12 residues, the cysteine and phenylalanine included. Just the 36-base CDR3 DNA is kept, in frame starting at base 1. Per the germline V gene, SQVTM is the CDR1 and ANQGSEA is the CDR2. Trimming at the junction amounts to 7 bases on V and 2 bases on J, and the germline ends lie 10 bases apart. The sequence was obtained from a human donor in good health. The sequence is built from TRBV29-1 and TRBJ2-3; the D gene lacks a confident call. Material for sequencing was CD8+ T cells from PBMCs. The DNA reads TGCAGCGCGACCCCTACCACAGATACGCAGTATTTT. The resulting protein is CSATPTTDTQYF.